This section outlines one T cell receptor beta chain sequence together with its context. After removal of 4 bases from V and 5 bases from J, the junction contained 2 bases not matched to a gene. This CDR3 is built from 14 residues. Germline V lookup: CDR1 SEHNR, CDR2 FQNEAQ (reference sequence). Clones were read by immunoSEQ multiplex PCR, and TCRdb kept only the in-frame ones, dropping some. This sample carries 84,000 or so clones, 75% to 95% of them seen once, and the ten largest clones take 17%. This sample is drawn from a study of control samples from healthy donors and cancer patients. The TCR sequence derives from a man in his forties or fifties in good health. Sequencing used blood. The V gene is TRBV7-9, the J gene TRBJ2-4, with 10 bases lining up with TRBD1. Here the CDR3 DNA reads TGTGCCAGCAGCTGGGACAGGGGCCAAAACATTCAGTACTTC. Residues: CASSWDRGQNIQYF.